Below are 17 T cell receptor beta chains sequenced from a single sample in a study of persistence of HIV-infected CD4 T cells. The libraries were made with immunoSEQ version 4 in survey mode. Sequencing was performed with immunoSEQ multiplex PCR; in TCRdb, only in-frame clones are kept and a portion is missing. The sample holds tens of thousands of clones, 88% seen once. This nonspecific control used anti-CD3/anti-CD28 bead stimulation of CD4+ T cells. Sorting selected CD4+ T cells upregulating both CD40 ligand and CD69. Their recognized antigens are unknown. The sample here was CD4+ T cells sorted from PBMCs after approximately 19-hour stimulation, taken from a patient who received antiretroviral therapy. All receptors derive from an adult woman with HIV who was CMV-seropositive.

The chain links TRBV6-5 to TRBJ2-3; 9 bases map to TRBD1. This CDR3 comprises 15 residues. V trimming: 6 bases; J trimming: 2 bases; junction bases outside the gene matches: 6. Germline-derived CDR1 and CDR2 are MNHEY and SVGAGI. CDR3 DNA sequence: TGTGCCAGCAGGCTGGACAGGGGTCCCACAGATACGCAGTATTTT. This codes for CASRLDRGPTDTQYF.

The chain combines TRBV18 with TRBJ2-3, with 10 bases lining up with TRBD1. Trimming took 3 bases from V and 4 from J; bases not matched to a gene: 7. The length of the CDR3 is 16 residues. Germline CDR1 KGHSH, CDR2 LQKENI. CDR3 sequence: CASSPDGTGEADTQYF. CDR3 nucleotides: TGTGCCAGCTCACCGGACGGGACAGGGGAGGCAGATACGCAGTATTTT.

The V call is TRBV2, the J call TRBJ1-1, with D unclear. V was pared by 5 bases and J by 6 bases, with 13 bases between. The CDR3 consists of 13 residues. Per germline, CDR1 SNHLY and CDR2 FYNNEI. The CDR3 region is CASSWSEGSEAFF. The CDR3 region has the DNA TGTGCCAGCAGTTGGAGTGAGGGATCTGAAGCTTTCTTT.

The rearrangement joins TRBV6-5 to TRBJ2-3; D unclear. V was pared by 7 bases and J by 6 bases, with 20 bases between. Germline V gene data show CDR1 as MNHEY and CDR2 as SVGAGI. CDR3 length: 15 residues. The CDR3 loop reads CASIPRSKSLDTQYF. The DNA for the CDR3 is TGTGCCAGCATTCCTAGGTCCAAGAGCCTGGATACGCAGTATTTT.

This chain connects TRBV19 to TRBJ1-6; 7 nucleotides line up with TRBD1. This CDR3 has 14 residues. Germline V CDR1 and CDR2: LNHDA, SQIVND (reference sequence). V gave up 3 bases and J gave up 14 bases; unmatched junction bases: 10. In DNA, the CDR3 is TGTGCCAGTAGTATGGGACAGACATACGGGACCCTCCACTTT. Protein product: CASSMGQTYGTLHF. Based on the CDR3 plus reference TRBV19 and TRBJ1-6, the full variable domain is DGGITQSPKYLFRKEGQNVTLSCEQNLNHDAMYWYRQDPGQGLRLIYYSQIVNDFQKGDIAEGYSVSREKKESFPLTVTSAQKNPTAFYLCASSMGQTYGTLHFGNGTRLTVT.

The CDR3 DNA reads TGTGCCAGCAGCTCCAAGAGGGGGGGAGCCTACAATGAGCAGTTCTTC. This encodes CASSSKRGGAYNEQFF. V and J are TRBV7-2 and TRBJ2-1, with a weak D call TRBD2 (7 bases). The V end was cut by 4 bases, the J end by 2 bases, with 15 bases between. This CDR3 has 16 amino acids. CDR1 SGHTA and CDR2 FQGNSA come from the germline V gene. The whole variable domain, filled in from reference TRBV7-2 and TRBJ2-1, reads GAGVSQSPSNKVTEKGKDVELRCDPISGHTALYWYRQSLGQGLEFLIYFQGNSAPDKSGLPSDRFSAERTGGSVSTLTIQRTQQEDSAVYLCASSSKRGGAYNEQFFGPGTRLTVL.

This chain connects TRBV9 to TRBJ2-7; 7 nucleotides match TRBD2. Germline V gene lookup returns CDR1 SGDLS and CDR2 YYNGEE. CDR3 length: 15 amino acids. The trim removed 0 bases at V and 2 bases at J, leaving 5 bases unmatched. The CDR3 region is CASSVGPSGTYEQYF. CDR3 in DNA: TGTGCCAGCAGCGTAGGTCCTAGCGGCACCTACGAGCAGTACTTC.

This clone was seen a single time. The rearrangement uses TRBV18 and TRBJ2-5; 7 bases fit TRBD2. Losses at the gene ends were 6 bases for V and 1 base for J; bases not matched to a gene: 5. Germline values: CDR1 KGHSH, CDR2 LQKENI. The length of the CDR3 is 14 residues. The CDR3 loop is CASSPWEGQETQYF. The CDR3 DNA reads as TGTGCCAGCTCCCCTTGGGAGGGCCAAGAGACCCAGTACTTC.

The CDR3 sequence: CASSSRDIEAFF. The CDR3 DNA reads TGTGCCAGTAGTTCCCGGGACATTGAAGCTTTCTTT. The rearrangement uses TRBV19 and TRBJ1-1; the D gene is possibly TRBD1 (6 bases). V dropped 5 bases and J dropped 7 bases, with 11 bases sitting between them. CDR1 and CDR2 from the germline V gene are LNHDA and SQIVND (reference sequence). This CDR3 has 12 residues.

The chain uses TRBV12-3 or TRBV12-4 and TRBJ1-2, with D possibly TRBD1 on 5 matching bases. The CDR3 loop spans 13 amino acids. The V end was cut by 3 bases, the J end by 5 bases, with 10 bases between. The CDR3 loop reads CASSFAEGYGYTF. CDR3 DNA: TGTGCCAGCAGTTTCGCCGAGGGGTATGGCTACACCTTC.

The V gene is TRBV19, the J gene TRBJ2-4, with a tentative D call TRBD1 (5 bases). Germline V gives CDR1 LNHDA, CDR2 SQIVND (reference sequence). The V end was cut by 5 bases, the J end by 8 bases, with 13 bases between. CDR3 length equals 13 residues. In DNA, the CDR3 is TGTGCCAGTAGTTCGACAGTAATGGACATTCAGTACTTC. It encodes CASSSTVMDIQYF.

This clone turned up a few times. The chain couples TRBV29-1 to TRBJ2-7, with D unresolved. This CDR3 has 13 residues. Trimming removed 5 bases from V and 6 bases from J, with 17 bases in between. Germline-derived CDR1 and CDR2 are SQVTM and ANQGSEA. CDR3 amino acids: CSVQTGSPTEQYF. Here the CDR3 DNA reads TGCAGCGTTCAGACCGGCAGCCCTACCGAGCAGTACTTC.

The V call is TRBV6-1, the J call TRBJ2-2; tentatively, D is TRBD1 (5 bases). V shed 3 bases and J shed 5 bases, with 10 bases lying between them. CDR1 is MNHNS, CDR2 SASEGT, per germline. The CDR3 extends over 14 amino acids. The chain's CDR3 is CASSDGPGTGELFF. The CDR3 DNA follows: TGTGCCAGCAGTGATGGCCCAGGGACCGGGGAGCTGTTTTTT.

The rearrangement joins TRBV14 to TRBJ2-5; D unresolved. V was cut by 2 bases and J by 6 bases, with 7 bases left in between. The CDR3 totals 12 residues. The germline V gene encodes CDR1 SGHDN and CDR2 FVKESK. DNA for the CDR3: TGTGCCAGCAGCCAAAACTTCCAGACCCAGTACTTC. This codes for CASSQNFQTQYF.

In DNA form, the CDR3 reads TGTGCTAGTGGTCCCATCTCCGGGACAGGGTCGGTAAACACCATATATTTT. This codes for CASGPISGTGSVNTIYF. The rearrangement links TRBV12-5 to TRBJ1-3, with 9 bases identical to TRBD1. Germline V gives CDR1 LGHNT, CDR2 FRNRAP. This CDR3 has 17 amino acids. J was trimmed by 6 bases and V by 5 bases; bases with no gene match: 14.

The chain employs TRBV5-1 and TRBJ2-2; 7 positions agree with TRBD1. J gave up 7 bases and V 4 bases, and 10 bases lay outside the gene matches. The CDR3 is 15 residues long. Germline CDR1 SGHRS, CDR2 YFSETQ. The CDR3 DNA is TGCGCCAGCAGCAAGTACAGGGGTCAGATCGGGGAGCTGTTTTTT. This sequence encodes CASSKYRGQIGELFF.

This chain connects TRBV19 to TRBJ2-1, with no clear D. The germline CDR1 and CDR2 sequences are LNHDA and SQIVND (reference sequence). V dropped 5 bases and J dropped 8 bases, with 13 bases sitting between them. CDR3 size: 13 residues. CDR3 sequence reads: CASSLRVIHEQFF. DNA of the CDR3: TGTGCCAGTAGTCTTCGGGTGATCCATGAGCAGTTCTTC.